The entry that follows covers one T cell receptor beta chain sequence. MiXCR, run by TCRdb on the PCR reads, gives a single entry per CDR3 protein. The sample comprises approximately 13,000 distinct CDR3 sequences, roughly 51% of which are singletons, and around a third rests with the top ten. The data originate from a study of tumor-infiltrating lymphocytes in oesophageal squamous cell carcinoma. V lost 3 bases and J 0 bases, leaving 12 bases between the germline ends. Germline CDR1 and CDR2: SGHVS and FNYEAQ. The CDR3 contains 17 residues. Sequencing was done on a sample of esophageal tumor tissue. The clonotype was recovered from a male donor with esophageal squamous cell carcinoma. This chain joins TRBV7-6 and TRBJ2-6; no reliable D call. CDR3 protein: CASSFLPTSSGANVLTF. The CDR3 DNA sequence: TGTGCCAGCAGCTTCCTACCTACCAGCTCTGGGGCCAACGTCCTGACTTTC.